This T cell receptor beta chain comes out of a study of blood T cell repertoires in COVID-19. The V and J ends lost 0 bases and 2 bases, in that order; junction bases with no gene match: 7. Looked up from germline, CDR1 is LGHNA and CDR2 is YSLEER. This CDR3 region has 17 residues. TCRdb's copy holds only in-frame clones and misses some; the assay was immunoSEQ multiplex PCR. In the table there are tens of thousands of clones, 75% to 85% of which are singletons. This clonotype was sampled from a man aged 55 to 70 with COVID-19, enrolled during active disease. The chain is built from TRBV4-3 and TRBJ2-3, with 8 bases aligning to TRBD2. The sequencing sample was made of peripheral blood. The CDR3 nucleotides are TGCGCCAGCAGCCAAGATTGGGATAGCGGGGTCACAGATACGCAGTATTTT. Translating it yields CASSQDWDSGVTDTQYF.